This record covers a single TCR beta chain. The sample holds a few counts of this clonotype. This clone's antigen is unknown. No base qualities exist here, and no much larger clone lies one base off it. This sample is drawn from a study of T cell repertoires in cytomegalovirus infection (dated by TCRdb to about 2019). In the study overall: The HLA type of each donor mattered for the analysis, because public TCR beta signatures pointed to carriage of CMV infection along with the matching HLA type.

Study-wide findings and limitations: Carriers of CMV infection plus the relevant HLA type were discriminated by the cumulative frequency of public TCR beta family members in the study cohort and in an independent approximately 360-donor cohort. The ex vivo response was dominated by HLA-C-restricted CMV-specific TCR beta clonotypes, which also provided the single most frequent clonotype in two of eight donors.

The instrument was an Illumina HiSeq 1500. The raw public reads went through TCRdb reprocessing: fastp at Q25, MiXCR clone calling, in-frame beta chains kept. Rows are unified per CDR3 protein, each entry keeping the most common DNA and genes. The table for this sample lists 150,000 to 160,000 distinct CDR3 sequences; about a quarter of them were counted only once. Together, the top ten hold approximately 9.9% of the sample. From the cysteine up to the phenylalanine, the CDR3 has a length of 11 residues. The only DNA kept is the CDR3, 33 bases in frame from the first base. According to the germline V gene, CDR1 reads MDHEN and CDR2 reads SYDVKM. At the junction V is shortened by 7 bases and J by 11 bases, with 12 bases in between.

The chain is assembled from TRBV28 and TRBJ2-1, and the D gene may be TRBD2, 5 bases matching. Material for sequencing was PBMCs. The receptor was isolated from a human donor in good health (CMV status not recorded). Some clones in this sample may be carry-over from other donors' samples. The DNA sequence follows: TGTGCCAGCACCCTCGGGGTTCAGCAGTTCTTC. It is translated as CASTLGVQQFF. Beyond the CDR3, the reference TRBV28 and TRBJ2-1 genes provide the residues; the full variable domain reads: DVKVTQSSRYLVKRTGEKVFLECVQDMDHENMFWYRQDPGLGLRLIYFSYDVKMKEKGDIPEGYSVSREKKERFSLILESASTNQTSMYLCASTLGVQQFFGPGTRLTVL.